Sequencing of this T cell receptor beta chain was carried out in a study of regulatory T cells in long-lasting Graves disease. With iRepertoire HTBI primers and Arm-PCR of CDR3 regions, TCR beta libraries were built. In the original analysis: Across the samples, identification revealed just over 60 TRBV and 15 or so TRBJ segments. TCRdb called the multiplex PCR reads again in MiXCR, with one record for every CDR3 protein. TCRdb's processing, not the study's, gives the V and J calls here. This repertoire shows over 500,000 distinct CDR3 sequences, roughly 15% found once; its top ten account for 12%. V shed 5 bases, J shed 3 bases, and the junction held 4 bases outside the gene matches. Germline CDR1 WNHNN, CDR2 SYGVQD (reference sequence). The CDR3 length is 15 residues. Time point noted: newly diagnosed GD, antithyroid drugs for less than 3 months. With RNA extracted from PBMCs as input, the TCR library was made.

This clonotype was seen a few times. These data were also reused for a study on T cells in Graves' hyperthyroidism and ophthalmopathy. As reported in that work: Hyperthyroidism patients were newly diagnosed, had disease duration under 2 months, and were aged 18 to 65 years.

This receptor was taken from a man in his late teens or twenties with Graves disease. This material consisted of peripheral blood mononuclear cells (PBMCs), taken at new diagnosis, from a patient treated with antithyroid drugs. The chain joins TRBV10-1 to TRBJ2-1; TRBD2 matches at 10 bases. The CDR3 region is CASSHLAGDYNEQFF. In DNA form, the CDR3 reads TGCGCCAGCAGTCATCTAGCGGGGGACTACAATGAGCAGTTCTTC.